The next 18 T cell receptor beta chains were all read from a single sample in a study of radiotherapy plus CTLA-4 blockade in lung cancer. Data came from immunoSEQ multiplex PCR; TCRdb stores just in-frame clones and leaves some out. This table holds under 35,000 clones, roughly 70% found once. Here the sequenced sample was peripheral blood, taken from a patient treated with radiotherapy plus ipilimumab. Every receptor here comes from a human donor with non-small cell lung cancer whose response to radiotherapy plus ipilimumab could not be evaluated.

V gene TRBV10-3 combines with J gene TRBJ2-3; D possibly corresponds to TRBD1 (6 bases). CDR3 length: 16 residues. V gave up 0 bases and J gave up 0 bases, with 10 bases separating them. The germline gives CDR1 ENHRY, CDR2 SYGVKD. Here the CDR3 reads CAISESGQSSTDTQYF. The CDR3 DNA is TGTGCCATCAGTGAGTCAGGACAGAGTAGCACAGATACGCAGTATTTT.

The gene calls are TRBV28 and TRBJ2-1; 7 bases match TRBD2. CDR1 is MDHEN and CDR2 is SYDVKM in the germline V gene. The CDR3 consists of 15 residues. The trim removed 6 bases at V and 15 bases at J, leaving 20 bases unmatched. CDR3 protein: CASSPTGSGDSIGFF. CDR3 coding DNA: TGTGCCAGCAGCCCGACTGGAAGCGGGGATTCCATCGGGTTCTTC.

This sequence joins TRBV6-5 and TRBJ2-5; TRBD1 might be the D (6 bases). Germline values: CDR1 MNHEY, CDR2 SVGAGI. Trimming removed 2 bases from V and 5 bases from J, with 9 bases in between. The CDR3 loop spans 13 amino acids. This CDR3 reads CASSYPGAETQYF. The CDR3 DNA follows: TGTGCCAGCAGTTACCCAGGGGCGGAGACCCAGTACTTC.

This clone was observed a single time. The chain is built from TRBV19 and TRBJ1-5; weak D call: TRBD1 (6 bases). The CDR3 consists of 12 residues. Deletions cut 3 bases from V and 6 bases from J, with 6 bases between. CDR1 is LNHDA, CDR2 SQIVND, per germline (reference sequence). The CDR3 coding sequence is TGTGCCAGTAGTATCAGGGGTCAGCCCCAGCATTTT. Translation gives CASSIRGQPQHF.

The sample holds a few counts of this clone. The chain couples TRBV5-6 to TRBJ1-1; D gene ambiguous. Germline loops: CDR1 SGHDT, CDR2 YYEEEE. This CDR3 region has 14 residues. With 2 bases removed from V and 1 base from J, the gap between germline ends came to 9 bases. The CDR3 loop is CASSFYGGNTEAFF. DNA of the CDR3: TGTGCCAGCAGCTTTTATGGCGGGAACACTGAAGCTTTCTTT.

This chain links TRBV27 with TRBJ2-6; 8 nucleotides agree with TRBD1. Losses at the gene ends were 5 bases for V and 0 bases for J; bases not matched to a gene: 3. The CDR3 covers 16 residues. CDR1 and CDR2 (germline): MNHEY, SMNVEV (reference sequence). The CDR3 DNA is TGTGCCAGCAGTAAGACAGGGGTCTCTGGGGCCAACGTCCTGACTTTC. It yields the protein CASSKTGVSGANVLTF.

The gene calls are TRBV9 and TRBJ2-1; 10 bases are a match to TRBD2. V was clipped by 4 bases and J by 10 bases; unmatched bases: 11. Germline values: CDR1 SGDLS, CDR2 YYNGEE. The CDR3 runs to 15 residues. CDR3 coding DNA: TGTGCCAGCAGCACTCATCCTAGCGGGAGTAACGAGCAGTTCTTC. Its translation is CASSTHPSGSNEQFF.

The rearrangement joins TRBV2 to TRBJ2-1; no definite D call. The germline V gene encodes CDR1 SNHLY and CDR2 FYNNEI. This CDR3 is 13 amino acids long. The V gene lost 5 bases and the J gene lost 3 bases, with 8 bases spanning the gap. Here the CDR3 DNA reads TGTGCCAGCAGTTTGACAATCTACAATGAGCAGTTCTTC. Protein sequence: CASSLTIYNEQFF.

V and J are TRBV2 and TRBJ1-5; D might be TRBD1 (6 bases). The CDR3 loop spans 15 amino acids. Germline values: CDR1 SNHLY, CDR2 FYNNEI. Trimming shortened V by 5 bases and J by 0 bases, and 11 bases separated the two germline ends. CDR3 in amino acids: CASSPQGTSNQPQHF. CDR3 coding DNA: TGTGCCAGCAGTCCACAGGGTACTAGCAATCAGCCCCAGCATTTT.

The gene calls are TRBV6-1 and TRBJ2-7; D is unresolved. V shed 5 bases and J shed 0 bases, with 11 bases lying between them. CDR1 is MNHNS, CDR2 SASEGT, per germline. The CDR3 spans 14 residues. The chain's CDR3 is CASSPRRGSYEQYF. CDR3 bases: TGTGCCAGCAGTCCACGGCGCGGCTCCTACGAGCAGTACTTC.

The genes are TRBV14 and TRBJ1-2; D might be TRBD1 (5 bases). The germline V gene encodes CDR1 SGHDN and CDR2 FVKESK. This CDR3 region has 17 residues. Trimming shortened V by 6 bases and J by 6 bases, and 26 bases separated the two germline ends. CDR3 in DNA: TGTGCCAGCAGTCGAGGGAGGGGAAGTTGGGGTATGGATGGCTACACCTTC. It specifies CASSRGRGSWGMDGYTF.

The J gene is TRBJ2-1, the V gene TRBV11-2, with a possible D match to TRBD2 (5 bases). With 0 bases removed from V and 7 bases from J, the gap between germline ends came to 7 bases. The CDR3 sequence is 13 residues long. CDR1 is SGHAT and CDR2 is FQNNGV in the germline V gene. CDR3 sequence reads: CASSLELANEQFF. DNA of the CDR3: TGTGCCAGCAGCTTAGAGCTAGCAAATGAGCAGTTCTTC.

The rearrangement joins TRBV29-1 to TRBJ1-2, with 7 bases identical to TRBD1. Germline loops: CDR1 SQVTM, CDR2 ANQGSEA. The trim removed 4 bases at V and 4 bases at J, leaving 6 bases unmatched. This CDR3 region has 13 residues. CDR3 amino acids: CSVVVGGGYGYTF. CDR3 bases: TGCAGCGTTGTGGTAGGGGGCGGCTATGGCTACACCTTC.

This chain uses TRBV5-4 with TRBJ2-2; tentative D call: TRBD2 (5 bases). The length of the CDR3 is 16 residues. V lost 4 bases and J 2 bases, leaving 15 bases between the germline ends. The germline V gene encodes CDR1 SGHNT and CDR2 YYREEE (reference sequence). In nucleotides, the CDR3 is TGTGCCAGCAGCGGCGGGCGAGTTTCTAACACCGGGGAGCTGTTTTTT. This translates into CASSGGRVSNTGELFF.

This clone was counted between two and nine times. The chain has TRBV14 and TRBJ1-5; D perhaps matches TRBD1 (6 bases). The CDR3 runs 15 residues. V lost 2 bases and J 1 base, leaving 9 bases between the germline ends. Germline CDR1 and CDR2: SGHDN and FVKESK. The CDR3 DNA follows: TGTGCCAGCAGCCAAAACAGGGCAAGCAATCAGCCCCAGCATTTT. Protein: CASSQNRASNQPQHF.

Here the CDR3 reads CASSLVSNYEQYF. The DNA for the CDR3 is TGTGCCAGCAGCTTGGTTTCAAATTACGAGCAGTACTTC. The chain recombines TRBV5-6 with TRBJ2-7; D remains ambiguous. Trimming removed 0 bases from V and 4 bases from J, with 8 bases in between. This CDR3 has 13 residues. The germline V gene encodes CDR1 SGHDT and CDR2 YYEEEE. Drawing the rest from reference TRBV5-6 and TRBJ2-7, the complete variable domain is DAGVTQSPTHLIKTRGQQVTLRCSPKSGHDTVSWYQQALGQGPQFIFQYYEEEERQRGNFPDRFSGHQFPNYSSELNVNALLLGDSALYLCASSLVSNYEQYFGPGTRLTVT.

The chain is built from TRBV11-2 and TRBJ2-1; 8 positions match TRBD2. The CDR3 sequence is 19 residues long. The V gene's germline CDR1 is SGHAT and CDR2 FQNNGV. J lost 2 bases, V lost 1 base, and 13 bases had no gene match. DNA of the CDR3: TGTGCCAGCAGCTTAGTTGGTTATGTGACTAGCGCGGCCTACAATGAGCAGTTCTTC. The encoded protein is CASSLVGYVTSAAYNEQFF.

The chain is built from TRBV5-1 and TRBJ2-7; 10 bases agree with TRBD2. This CDR3 spans 18 amino acids. V gave up 0 bases and J gave up 0 bases; unmatched junction bases: 9. Germline lookup yields CDR1 SGHRS and CDR2 YFSETQ. The CDR3 DNA reads as TGCGCCAGCAGCTTGGTACCTAGCGGGGGCCGAAGCTCCTACGAGCAGTACTTC. Protein product: CASSLVPSGGRSSYEQYF.